This T cell receptor beta chain was documented in a study of technical replicates of blood from several donors. Sequencing used immunoSEQ multiplex PCR; TCRdb keeps in-frame clones, though not all of them. The data contain 53,000 or so clones, 86% of them singletons. Sequenced input: PBMCs. The sequence was obtained from a human donor in good health. Some clones in this sample may be carry-over from other donors' samples.

The CDR3 loop is CASSRSGTGLGYEQYF. For the CDR3, the DNA is TGTGCCAGCAGCCGTTCCGGGACAGGGTTAGGATACGAGCAGTACTTC. The V call is TRBV6-6, the J call TRBJ2-7, with 9 bases identical to TRBD1. The germline V gene encodes CDR1 MNHNY and CDR2 SVGAGI (reference sequence). The CDR3 is made up of 16 amino acids. Trimming cost V 6 bases and J 4 bases; bases outside gene matches: 13.